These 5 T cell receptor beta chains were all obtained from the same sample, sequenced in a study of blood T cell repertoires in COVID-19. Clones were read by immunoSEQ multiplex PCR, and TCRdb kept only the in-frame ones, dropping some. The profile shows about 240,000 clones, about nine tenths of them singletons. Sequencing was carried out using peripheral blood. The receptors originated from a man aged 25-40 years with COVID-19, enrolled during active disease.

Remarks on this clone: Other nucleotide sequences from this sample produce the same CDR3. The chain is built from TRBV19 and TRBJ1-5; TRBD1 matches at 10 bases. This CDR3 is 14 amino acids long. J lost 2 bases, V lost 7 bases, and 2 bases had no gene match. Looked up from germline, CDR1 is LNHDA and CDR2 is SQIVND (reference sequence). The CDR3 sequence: CASTGTGGNQPQHF. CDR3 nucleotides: TGTGCCAGTACCGGGACAGGGGGCAATCAGCCCCAGCATTTT.

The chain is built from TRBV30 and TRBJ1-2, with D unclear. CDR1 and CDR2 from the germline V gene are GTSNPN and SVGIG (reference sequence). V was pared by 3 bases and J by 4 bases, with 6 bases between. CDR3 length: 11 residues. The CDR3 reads CAWRGPYGYTF. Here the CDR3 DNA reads TGTGCCTGGAGGGGCCCCTATGGCTACACCTTC.

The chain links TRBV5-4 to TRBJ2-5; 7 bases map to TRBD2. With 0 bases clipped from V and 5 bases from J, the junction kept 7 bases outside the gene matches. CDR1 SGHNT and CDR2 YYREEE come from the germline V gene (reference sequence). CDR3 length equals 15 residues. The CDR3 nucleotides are TGTGCCAGCAGCTTGGGTGGGGGGGTCTCGGAGACCCAGTACTTC. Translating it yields CASSLGGGVSETQYF. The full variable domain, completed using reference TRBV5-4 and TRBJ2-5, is ETGVTQSPTHLIKTRGQQVTLRCSSQSGHNTVSWYQQALGQGPQFIFQYYREEENGRGNFPPRFSGLQFPNYSSELNVNALELDDSALYLCASSLGGGVSETQYFGPGTRLLVL.

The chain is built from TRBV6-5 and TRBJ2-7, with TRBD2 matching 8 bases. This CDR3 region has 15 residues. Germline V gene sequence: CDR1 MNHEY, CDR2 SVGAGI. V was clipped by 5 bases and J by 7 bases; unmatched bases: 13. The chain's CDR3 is CASSTLRGAGREQYF. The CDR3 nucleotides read TGTGCCAGCAGTACTCTGCGGGGGGCCGGTAGGGAGCAGTACTTC.

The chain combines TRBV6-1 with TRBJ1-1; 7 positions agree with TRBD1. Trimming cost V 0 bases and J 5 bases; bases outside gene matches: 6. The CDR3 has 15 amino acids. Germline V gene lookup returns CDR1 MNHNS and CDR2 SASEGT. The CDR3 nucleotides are TGTGCCAGCAGTGAAGCTTACAGGGGAAGGACTGAAGCTTTCTTT. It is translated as CASSEAYRGRTEAFF.